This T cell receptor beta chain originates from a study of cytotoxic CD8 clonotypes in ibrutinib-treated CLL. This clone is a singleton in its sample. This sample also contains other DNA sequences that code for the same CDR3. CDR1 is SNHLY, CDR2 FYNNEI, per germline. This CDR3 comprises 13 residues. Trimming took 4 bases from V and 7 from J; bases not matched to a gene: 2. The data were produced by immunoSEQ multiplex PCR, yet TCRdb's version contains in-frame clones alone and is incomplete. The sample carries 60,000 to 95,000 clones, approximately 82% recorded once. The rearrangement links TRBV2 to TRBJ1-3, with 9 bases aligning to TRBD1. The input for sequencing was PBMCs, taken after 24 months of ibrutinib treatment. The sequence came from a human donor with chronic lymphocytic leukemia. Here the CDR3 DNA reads TGTGCCAGCAGTGTTGACAGGGGGAACACCATATATTTT. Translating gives CASSVDRGNTIYF.